This T cell receptor (beta chain) was sequenced during a study of response to subunit inactivated influenza vaccine. In its sample, this clonotype was seen a few times. TCRdb independently ran MiXCR on the RT-PCR reads; one entry per CDR3 protein. Among 700,000 to 900,000 distinct CDR3 sequences listed, around 20% were seen once. Germline V gene lookup returns CDR1 SGHKS and CDR2 YYEKEE (reference sequence). With 4 bases removed from V and 0 bases from J, the gap between germline ends came to 15 bases. This CDR3 has 16 amino acids. The sample in question was PBMCs from blood, obtained roughly 5 days after vaccination. This TCR derives from a man aged 45-60 years who received an inactivated influenza vaccine. V gene TRBV5-5 combines with J gene TRBJ2-3; D possibly corresponds to TRBD2 (5 bases). As DNA, the CDR3 is TGTGCCAGCAGCCCTCGGGGAGCGGCCAGCACAGATACGCAGTATTTT. Amino acids: CASSPRGAASTDTQYF.